This TCR beta chain was recovered during a study of T cell repertoires in cytomegalovirus infection. This clonotype was seen at least ten times. Germline V CDR1 and CDR2: LGHNA, YNFKEQ. V lost 0 bases to trimming and J lost 4 bases, with 9 bases between them. The CDR3 has 14 amino acids. TCRdb re-derived calls from the reads in MiXCR, one entry per CDR3 protein. The sample has 480,000 or so distinct CDR3 sequences; around 11% are singletons. Sequencing was carried out using PBMCs. The TCR was taken from a human donor in good health (CMV status not recorded). Some clones in this sample may be carry-over from other donors' samples. The V call is TRBV4-2, the J call TRBJ2-5, with D uncertain. CDR3 in amino acids: CASSQDLLGETQYF. In nucleotides, the CDR3 is TGTGCCAGCAGCCAAGATCTTTTAGGAGAGACCCAGTACTTC.